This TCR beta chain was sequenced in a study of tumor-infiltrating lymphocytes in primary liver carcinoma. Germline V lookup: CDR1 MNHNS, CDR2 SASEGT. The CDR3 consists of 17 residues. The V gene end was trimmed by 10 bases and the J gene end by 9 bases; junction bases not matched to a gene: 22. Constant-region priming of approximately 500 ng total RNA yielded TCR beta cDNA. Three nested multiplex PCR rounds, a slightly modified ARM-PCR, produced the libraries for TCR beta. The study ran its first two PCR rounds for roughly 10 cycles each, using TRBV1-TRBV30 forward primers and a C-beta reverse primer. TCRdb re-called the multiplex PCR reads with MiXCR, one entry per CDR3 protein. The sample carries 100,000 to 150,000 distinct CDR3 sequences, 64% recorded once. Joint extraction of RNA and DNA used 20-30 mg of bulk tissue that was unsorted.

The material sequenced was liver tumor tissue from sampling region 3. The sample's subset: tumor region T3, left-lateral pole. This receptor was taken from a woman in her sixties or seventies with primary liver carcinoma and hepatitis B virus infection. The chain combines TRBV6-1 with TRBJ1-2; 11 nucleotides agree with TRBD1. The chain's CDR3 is CANTAGTGGYYAGCYTF. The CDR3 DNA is TGTGCCAACACCGCCGGGACAGGGGGATACTATGCTGGGTGCTACACCTTC.